These T cell receptor beta chains were read from a single sample in a study of blood T cells in healthy people across ages. MiXCR was run by TCRdb on the 5' RACE reads, yielding one entry per CDR3 protein. Of about 500,000 distinct CDR3 sequences listed, more than 20% are singletons. These sequences were also reported in another study, on T cells of mothers and their children.

The sequencing input was blood. Receptors were obtained from a boy under 18 in good health. The CDR3 runs from the conserved cysteine through the conserved F or W. D genes are given only for firm matches. Size values are once, few and many counts, or a class for expanded clones, and some rows have none.

clone size	J gene	V gene	D gene	CDR3 DNA	CDR3 protein
.	TRBJ2-4	TRBV7-2	.	TGTGCCAGCAGCTCCAATCAAAACATTCAGTACTTC	CASSSNQNIQYF
few	TRBJ2-2	TRBV28	.	TGTGCCAGCAATTCGATGGGGACGTCGTACGGGGAGCTGTTTTTT	CASNSMGTSYGELFF
.	TRBJ2-3	TRBV12-3/TRBV12-4	TRBD2	TGTGCCAGCACTGTGCGGGGGGGCCACACAGATACGCAGTATTTT	CASTVRGGHTDTQYF
.	TRBJ2-5	TRBV2	.	TGTGCCAGCAGTGAAGCATATCCCCAGGCGGAGACCCAGTACTTC	CASSEAYPQAETQYF
few	TRBJ2-7	TRBV7-2	TRBD1	TGTGCCAGCAGCTCAGCTCCAGGGACAGGGGGCAACCCACACTTC	CASSSAPGTGGNPHF
many	TRBJ2-5	TRBV6-1	TRBD1	TGTGCCAGCAGTGAAGAATCAGGGGGCCAAGAGACCCAGTACTTC	CASSEESGGQETQYF
.	TRBJ1-4	TRBV11-2	.	TGTGCCAGCAGCTTCGGTTTGGGGCGAAAACTGTTTTTT	CASSFGLGRKLFF
.	TRBJ2-2	TRBV4-3	TRBD1	TGCGCCAGCAGCCCAGACCTCGGGGGACAGGGAACGGGGGAGCTGTTTTTT	CASSPDLGGQGTGELFF
.	TRBJ2-3	TRBV11-2	.	TGTGCCAGCAGCTTACTACAGACAGATAGAAGGACAGATACGCAGTATTTT	CASSLLQTDRRTDTQYF
.	TRBJ1-2	TRBV20-1	.	TGCAGTGCCAACGACCAGTACCAGCCTGGCTACACCTTC	CSANDQYQPGYTF
.	TRBJ2-1	TRBV6-4	.	TGTGCCAGCAGTGACTCGGTGGAGGGGACTGAGCAGTTCTTC	CASSDSVEGTEQFF
.	TRBJ1-1	TRBV20-1	TRBD1	TGCAGTGCCCTCACAGACAGGGCGAACACTGAAGCTTTCTTT	CSALTDRANTEAFF
many	TRBJ2-3	TRBV6-4	TRBD2	TGTGCCAGCAGTGGACTAGCGGGGGGCACAGATACGCAGTATTTT	CASSGLAGGTDTQYF
few	TRBJ1-2	TRBV2	.	TGTGCCAGCACTTTACATGGGTTGGACTATGGCTACACCTTC	CASTLHGLDYGYTF